The 20 T cell receptor beta chains below come from one sample, sequenced in a study of T cell changes during pregnancy in multiple sclerosis (dated by TCRdb to the late 2010s). Library preparation used the immunoSEQ multiplex PCR assay. TCRdb took this table from immuneACCESS and kept in-frame rearrangements with V and J called. Such tables lack part of the clones; where checked against another copy, unresolved V genes explain under half of the gap, and the rest is unexplained. This sample has about 69,000 clones in its table, and roughly 91% of those were observed once. The ten largest clones take up around 0.27% of the sample. The material was CD4+ T cells from peripheral blood mononuclear cells, obtained in the third trimester of pregnancy. Receptors were obtained from a female donor in good health, enrolled as a control in a pregnancy study.

Comments on this clone: Other DNA sequences in the same sample also yield this CDR3. This chain links TRBV5-6 with TRBJ2-5, with 12 bases matching TRBD2. The CDR3 runs to 17 residues. V lost 4 bases and J lost 4; bases outside the gene matches: 11. Per germline, CDR1 SGHDT and CDR2 YYEEEE. Written as DNA, the CDR3 is TGTGCCAGCAGCCTCGACTCGAGGGGACTAGCGGGAGAGACCCAGTACTTC. It codes for CASSLDSRGLAGETQYF.

This sequence joins TRBV9 and TRBJ1-6; weak D call: TRBD1 (6 bases). This CDR3 has 18 amino acids. The germline CDR1 and CDR2 sequences are SGDLS and YYNGEE. Trimming took 3 bases from V and 0 from J, leaving 16 bases between them. The CDR3 is CASSGGTNPSSYNSPLHF. In DNA, the CDR3 is TGTGCCAGCAGCGGAGGGACAAACCCTAGCTCCTATAATTCACCCCTCCACTTT. Complete variable domain (other parts from reference TRBV9 and TRBJ1-6): DSGVTQTPKHLITATGQRVTLRCSPRSGDLSVYWYQQSLDQGLQFLIQYYNGEERAKGNILERFSAQQFPDLHSELNLSSLELGDSALYFCASSGGTNPSSYNSPLHFGNGTRLTVT.

The V call is TRBV14, the J call TRBJ2-1, with 8 bases that match TRBD2. CDR3 length: 14 residues. From germline, CDR1 is SGHDN and CDR2 FVKESK. V was clipped by 1 base and J by 10 bases; unmatched bases: 6. The DNA of the CDR3 is TGTGCCAGCAGCCAAGCGGGGGGGTATTTCGAGCAGTTCTTC. Encoded protein: CASSQAGGYFEQFF.

The rearrangement links TRBV5-1 to TRBJ2-1; 14 bases line up with TRBD2. With V trimmed by 4 bases and J by 2 bases, 5 bases remained unmatched. The CDR3 length is 17 residues. CDR1 and CDR2 (germline): SGHRS, YFSETQ. As DNA, the CDR3 is TGCGCCAGCAGCCGGACTAGCGGGGGGAGAACCTACAATGAGCAGTTCTTC. Translation: CASSRTSGGRTYNEQFF.

The gene calls are TRBV30 and TRBJ2-6, with TRBD1 identical over 10 bases. Germline V gives CDR1 GTSNPN, CDR2 SVGIG (reference sequence). V was clipped by 7 bases and J by 1 base; unmatched bases: 4. There are 15 residues in the CDR3. In DNA, the CDR3 is TGTGCCTTACCGGGACAGGGGTCTGGGGCCAACGTCCTGACTTTC. It codes for CALPGQGSGANVLTF.

The chain links TRBV21-1 to TRBJ1-5. TRBV21-1 is shown as a pseudogene. The CDR3 totals 16 residues. CDR3 loop: CASSDRRGYSNQPQHF. For the CDR3, the DNA is TGTGCCAGCAGTGATCGGAGAGGGTATAGCAATCAGCCCCAGCATTTT.

This clone was counted a single time. The chain links TRBV7-9 to TRBJ1-2; D remains unclear. Trimming took 5 bases from V and 0 from J, leaving 10 bases between them. CDR1 is SEHNR and CDR2 is FQNEAQ in the germline V gene (reference sequence). The length of the CDR3 is 14 residues. CDR3 in DNA: TGTGCCAGCAGCCTCGTGTCAGCTAACTATGGCTACACCTTC. It encodes CASSLVSANYGYTF.

This chain joins TRBV14 and TRBJ1-2, with a tentative D call TRBD1 (6 bases). In germline, CDR1 is SGHDN, CDR2 FVKESK. V was trimmed by 1 base and J by 4 bases, leaving 16 bases between them. The CDR3 is made up of 16 amino acids. The CDR3 spells CASSQGQAYSGYGYTF. CDR3 in DNA: TGTGCCAGCAGCCAAGGACAGGCCTACTCTGGCTATGGCTACACCTTC.

The rearrangement uses TRBV9 and TRBJ1-3; no clear D gene. Per the germline V gene, CDR1 is SGDLS and CDR2 is YYNGEE. Trimming removed 0 bases at V and 0 bases at J, with 10 bases between. The CDR3 length is 16 residues. The chain's CDR3 is CASSVVSAVSGNTIYF. The CDR3 coding sequence is TGTGCCAGCAGCGTAGTATCAGCGGTCTCTGGAAACACCATATATTTT.

The gene calls are TRBV11-3 and TRBJ1-5, with a possible D match to TRBD1 (5 bases). Germline loops: CDR1 SGHNT, CDR2 YENEEA. The ends were cut back, 7 bases at V and 2 bases at J, with 15 bases in the middle. The CDR3 has 15 residues. As DNA, the CDR3 is TGTGCCAGCAATCAAAGGGGTATTGGCAATCAGCCCCAGCATTTT. This sequence encodes CASNQRGIGNQPQHF.

The chain recombines TRBV18 with TRBJ1-2; 10 bases align to TRBD1. V lost 1 base to trimming and J lost 7 bases; unmatched junction nucleotides: 3. Per germline, CDR1 KGHSH and CDR2 LQKENI. The CDR3 totals 14 residues. Here the CDR3 DNA reads TGTGCCAGCTCACCACGGGACAGGGGCGGTGGCTACACCTTC. It codes for CASSPRDRGGGYTF.

This chain connects TRBV9 to TRBJ1-6; D unclear. Trimming pared 4 bases from V and 11 bases from J, leaving 16 bases between. Germline V gives CDR1 SGDLS, CDR2 YYNGEE. The CDR3 is 14 residues long. The CDR3 loop is CASSPTNEVPPLHF. CDR3 nucleotide sequence: TGTGCCAGCAGCCCGACGAATGAGGTACCACCCCTCCACTTT.

This chain uses TRBV5-8 with TRBJ2-7; D is unresolved. There are 13 residues in the CDR3. Germline V gives CDR1 SGHTS, CDR2 YDEGEE. V gave up 3 bases and J gave up 1 base, with 8 bases separating them. CDR3 sequence (DNA): TGTGCCAGCAGCTCACCCCGGTCCTACGAGCAGTACTTC. Amino acids: CASSSPRSYEQYF.

V and J are TRBV5-4 and TRBJ1-1, with D possibly TRBD1 on 5 matching bases. Germline V CDR1 and CDR2: SGHNT, YYREEE (reference sequence). The CDR3 is made up of 17 amino acids. Trimming took off 0 bases at V and 5 bases at J, with 20 bases between the two ends. CDR3 protein: CASSLGGDFWRGTEAFF. The CDR3, as DNA: TGTGCCAGCAGCTTGGGGGGTGATTTCTGGAGGGGAACTGAAGCTTTCTTT.

The chain couples TRBV5-1 to TRBJ1-2; D gene unclear. Deletions cut 3 bases from V and 4 bases from J, with 10 bases between. This CDR3 is built from 13 residues. Germline-derived CDR1 and CDR2 are SGHRS and YFSETQ. The CDR3 sequence is CASSSDRVYGYTF. The CDR3 region has the DNA TGCGCCAGCAGCTCTGATCGGGTCTATGGCTACACCTTC.

The chain combines TRBV7-3 with TRBJ2-3; D remains unclear. Germline assignment: CDR1 SGHTA and CDR2 FQGTGA. The length of the CDR3 is 14 residues. The V and J ends lost 8 bases and 4 bases respectively, with 16 bases between them. The DNA of the CDR3 is TGTGCCAGCTTGATGGCTCCCAATTCAGATACGCAGTATTTT. As protein: CASLMAPNSDTQYF.

The V call is TRBV4-2, the J call TRBJ2-3; D perhaps matches TRBD2 (6 bases). The V end was cut by 1 base, the J end by 4 bases, with 12 bases between. Germline V gene sequence: CDR1 LGHNA, CDR2 YNFKEQ. The CDR3 spans 15 residues. The CDR3 sequence: CASSQALANPDTQYF. DNA for the CDR3: TGTGCCAGCAGCCAAGCTCTAGCGAATCCAGATACGCAGTATTTT.

The chain recombines TRBV6-1 with TRBJ2-7; D may be TRBD1 (5 bases). Germline V CDR1 and CDR2: MNHNS, SASEGT. The CDR3 is made up of 13 amino acids. V was cut by 3 bases and J by 7 bases, with 13 bases left in between. For the CDR3, the DNA is TGTGCCAGCAGTGATGTGACAGATAAAGAGCAGTACTTC. This sequence encodes CASSDVTDKEQYF.

This chain joins TRBV11-1 and TRBJ2-3; 7 positions match TRBD1. Looked up from germline, CDR1 is SGHAT and CDR2 is FQDESV (reference sequence). J was trimmed by 2 bases and V by 2 bases; bases with no gene match: 4. The CDR3 has 15 residues. The DNA for the CDR3 is TGTGCCAGCAGCTTACGTACAGGGGACACAGATACGCAGTATTTT. It translates to CASSLRTGDTDTQYF.

The chain uses TRBV10-3 and TRBJ2-5; weak D call: TRBD2 (5 bases). The CDR3 spans 13 residues. Germline V CDR1 and CDR2: ENHRY, SYGVKD. The ends were cut back, 6 bases at V and 5 bases at J, with 13 bases in the middle. For the CDR3, the DNA is TGTGCCATCAGACTAGACCTCCAGGAGACCCAGTACTTC. Translated: CAIRLDLQETQYF.